This T cell receptor (beta chain) was recorded in a study of blood T cell repertoires in COVID-19. At the level of the study: Samples of COVID-19 (acute and convalescent) were obtained from the United States, Italy and Spain. T cells, B-cell-depleted T cells, or PBMCs provided the cDNA or gDNA that served as material.

Germline lookup yields CDR1 LNHDA and CDR2 SQIVND (reference sequence). Trimming shortened V by 3 bases and J by 4 bases, and 7 bases separated the two germline ends. This CDR3 has 12 amino acids. In the original workflow: From reference gene primer amplification, estimates of nucleated cell counts were derived. Clones were read by immunoSEQ multiplex PCR, and TCRdb kept only the in-frame ones, dropping some. The V and J calls and the clone size are those of that table, but D and trimming were determined from the DNA. The sample carries 45,000 to 55,000 clones, around 83% recorded once. V and J are TRBV19 and TRBJ2-7; possible D gene TRBD2, 5 bases. Sequencing was carried out using peripheral blood. The clonotype was recovered from a man between 65 and 85 years old with active COVID-19. CDR3 sequence (DNA): TGTGCCAGTAGTATGGGGAGTTACGAGCAGTACTTC. It codes for CASSMGSYEQYF. Full variable domain (remainder filled in from reference TRBV19 and TRBJ2-7): DGGITQSPKYLFRKEGQNVTLSCEQNLNHDAMYWYRQDPGQGLRLIYYSQIVNDFQKGDIAEGYSVSREKKESFPLTVTSAQKNPTAFYLCASSMGSYEQYFGPGTRLTVT.